Here is one T cell receptor beta chain with its context. Its matching antigen is unknown. Libraries were prepared by immunoSEQ multiplex PCR; TCRdb keeps only in-frame clonotypes and omits some of them. Among about 5,200 clones listed, about two thirds were seen once. This record belongs to a study of immune cell composition in non-small cell lung cancer. V was clipped by 7 bases and J by 5 bases; unmatched bases: 8. This CDR3 contains 13 residues. Germline lookup yields CDR1 MDHEN and CDR2 SYDVKM. Study outcomes and limitations: Adenocarcinomas with higher top tumour-associated clone frequency had more reactive TILs. Squamous carcinomas (approximately 80%) more often had tumour-associated clones >0.5% than adenocarcinomas (roughly 33%).

The chain carries TRBV28 and TRBJ2-7; TRBD2 aligns across 7 bases. Sample: lung tumor tissue. The source is a human donor with non-small cell lung cancer. The CDR3 spells CASTRDYLDEQYF. The CDR3 region has the DNA TGTGCCAGCACCCGGGACTATTTGGACGAGCAGTACTTC.